The 15 T cell receptor beta chains listed next were all sequenced from one sample in a study of blood T cell repertoires in COVID-19. TCRdb keeps only in-frame clones here, not all; method: immunoSEQ multiplex PCR. Seen here are over 150,000 clones, approximately 87% observed once, and the top ten hold 10%. Source material: peripheral blood. Every receptor here comes from a woman aged 70 to 79 with COVID-19, enrolled during active disease.

J is TRBJ2-7 and V is TRBV7-8; D might be TRBD2 (6 bases). The CDR3 extends over 15 amino acids. Germline assignment: CDR1 SGHVS and CDR2 FQNEAQ. V lost 8 bases and J lost 0, with 17 bases in between. CDR3 amino acids: CASGRGGAPSYEQYF. The DNA of the CDR3 is TGTGCCAGCGGACGCGGCGGGGCGCCCTCCTACGAGCAGTACTTC.

The chain uses TRBV18 and TRBJ1-1; TRBD1 matches 8 bases. Trimming cost V 5 bases and J 2 bases; bases outside gene matches: 4. Germline-derived CDR1 and CDR2 are KGHSH and LQKENI. The CDR3 has 14 amino acids. The CDR3 loop reads CASSTDRANTEAFF. DNA of the CDR3: TGTGCCAGCTCAACGGACAGGGCAAACACTGAAGCTTTCTTT.

This clone came up a few times. V usage is TRBV7-9 and J usage is TRBJ1-2; a possible D gene is TRBD1 (5 bases). Germline values: CDR1 SEHNR, CDR2 FQNEAQ (reference sequence). The V gene lost 2 bases and the J gene lost 4 bases, with 14 bases spanning the gap. The CDR3 runs to 15 residues. The CDR3 DNA is TGTGCCAGCAGCTTACAGCAGGGTGGGTTCTATGGCTACACCTTC. Amino acid sequence: CASSLQQGGFYGYTF. Using reference TRBV7-9 and TRBJ1-2 for the parts outside the CDR3, the full variable domain is DTGVSQNPRHKITKRGQNVTFRCDPISEHNRLYWYRQTLGQGPEFLTYFQNEAQLEKSRLLSDRFSAERPKGSFSTLEIQRTEQGDSAMYLCASSLQQGGFYGYTFGSGTRLTVV.

V gene TRBV30 combines with J gene TRBJ2-1; 9 bases match TRBD2. V trimming: 3 bases; J trimming: 6 bases; junction bases outside the gene matches: 3. This CDR3 has 13 amino acids. The germline V gene encodes CDR1 GTSNPN and CDR2 SVGIG (reference sequence). CDR3 sequence reads: CAWRRGGPNEQFF. CDR3 coding DNA: TGTGCCTGGAGGCGGGGGGGCCCCAATGAGCAGTTCTTC.

The chain recombines TRBV30 with TRBJ1-1, with D uncertain. From germline, CDR1 is GTSNPN and CDR2 SVGIG (reference sequence). The CDR3 covers 11 residues. V was cut by 4 bases and J by 3 bases, with 6 bases left in between. CDR3 bases: TGTGCCTGGACGGGAGACACTGAAGCTTTCTTT. It specifies CAWTGDTEAFF. The full variable domain, in which reference TRBV30 and TRBJ1-1 provide the parts outside the CDR3, is SQTIHQWPATLVQPVGSPLSLECTVEGTSNPNLYWYRQAAGRGLQLLFYSVGIGQISSEVPQNLSASRPQDRQFILSSKKLLLSDSGFYLCAWTGDTEAFFGQGTRLTVV.

Written as DNA, the CDR3 is TGTGCCAGCAGCCAAGACGGGACAGGAAACACCATATATTTT. Encoded protein: CASSQDGTGNTIYF. The V call is TRBV14, the J call TRBJ1-3; weak D call: TRBD1 (6 bases). V was pared by 0 bases and J by 4 bases, with 7 bases between. The CDR3 contains 14 residues. Germline V CDR1 and CDR2: SGHDN, FVKESK. Supplemented by reference TRBV14 and TRBJ1-3, the full variable domain reads EAGVTQFPSHSVIEKGQTVTLRCDPISGHDNLYWYRRVMGKEIKFLLHFVKESKQDESGMPNNRFLAERTGGTYSTLKVQPAELEDSGVYFCASSQDGTGNTIYFGEGSWLTVV.

V gene TRBV6-1 combines with J gene TRBJ1-3, with D possibly TRBD1 on 6 matching bases. Germline-derived CDR1 and CDR2 are MNHNS and SASEGT. The CDR3 covers 18 residues. V lost 4 bases and J lost 4, with 23 bases in between. Here the CDR3 reads CASSGSPLQGNPGNTIYF. CDR3 DNA sequence: TGTGCCAGCAGTGGTTCCCCTTTACAGGGAAACCCCGGAAACACCATATATTTT.

This chain uses TRBV6-2 or TRBV6-3 with TRBJ2-7, with D maybe TRBD1 (5 bases). With 0 bases removed from V and 5 bases from J, the gap between germline ends came to 14 bases. In germline, CDR1 is MNHEY, CDR2 SVGEGT. The CDR3 sequence is 15 residues long. The CDR3, as DNA: TGTGCCAGCAGTTACTCGCCCAGGGCATTGAACGAGCAGTACTTC. Translating it yields CASSYSPRALNEQYF.

The V and J genes are TRBV5-1 and TRBJ2-1; TRBD2 might be the D (6 bases). V lost 0 bases to trimming and J lost 7 bases, with 14 bases between them. The germline V gene encodes CDR1 SGHRS and CDR2 YFSETQ. This CDR3 is 15 amino acids long. The CDR3 sequence is CASSLEAGRSNEQFF. In DNA, the CDR3 is TGCGCCAGCAGCTTGGAAGCGGGTAGGTCGAATGAGCAGTTCTTC.

The rearrangement links TRBV3-1 (or the pseudogene TRBV3-2) to TRBJ1-1, with D maybe TRBD1 (5 bases). The V and J ends lost 1 base and 3 bases respectively, with 15 bases between them. The V gene's germline CDR1 is LGHDT and CDR2 YNNKEL (reference sequence). The CDR3 consists of 16 residues. CDR3 loop: CASSQATTVAYTEAFF. The CDR3 region has the DNA TGTGCCAGCAGCCAAGCGACGACAGTGGCTTACACTGAAGCTTTCTTT.

The rearrangement joins TRBV7-3 to TRBJ1-3; D gene unclear. Trimming took 5 bases from V and 7 from J, leaving 18 bases between them. CDR1 is SGHTA and CDR2 is FQGTGA in the germline V gene. The CDR3 has 15 residues. The CDR3 DNA is TGTGCCAGCAGCCTTAAGGGCGGGGTTGGGAACACCATATATTTT. The encoded protein is CASSLKGGVGNTIYF.

This chain uses TRBV7-2 with TRBJ2-7; perhaps TRBD1 as D (5 bases). The CDR3 is made up of 14 amino acids. Germline CDR1 is SGHTA and CDR2 is FQGNSA. The V end was cut by 2 bases, the J end by 3 bases, with 11 bases between. The DNA for the CDR3 is TGTGCCAGCAGCTTATTGCAGGGCGACTACGAGCAGTACTTC. It translates to CASSLLQGDYEQYF.

The CDR3 nucleotides read TGTGCCTGGAGGGAGACAGTGGGTTCCTACACCTTC. Protein: CAWRETVGSYTF. V gene TRBV30 combines with J gene TRBJ1-2; D perhaps matches TRBD1 (5 bases). Trimming stripped 3 bases from V and 10 bases from J, with 15 bases between. Germline values: CDR1 GTSNPN, CDR2 SVGIG (reference sequence). This CDR3 is built from 12 residues.

V usage is TRBV28 and J usage is TRBJ2-2; TRBD1 matches 8 bases. The germline gives CDR1 MDHEN, CDR2 SYDVKM. The CDR3 sequence is 14 residues long. V dropped 8 bases and J dropped 4; count of bases not matched to a gene: 6. Here the CDR3 DNA reads TGTGCCAGCGGAACAGGGGGGATCACCGGGGAGCTGTTTTTT. This encodes CASGTGGITGELFF.

CDR3 bases: TGTGCCAGCTCACCACCGCGGTTTCAGAACACTGAAGCTTTCTTT. Translated: CASSPPRFQNTEAFF. V usage is TRBV18 and J usage is TRBJ1-1; no clear D gene. The germline V and J ends were trimmed by 0 bases and 1 base, with 9 bases remaining between them. This CDR3 has 15 residues. Per the germline V gene, CDR1 is KGHSH and CDR2 is LQKENI.